This T cell receptor beta chain was profiled in a study of OX40 agonist ivuxolimab in advanced cancers. Study context: Having had anti-PD-1, anti-PD-L1 or anti-CTLA-4 therapy before was allowed, and approximately 40% had some. Study observations and caveats: Among the lowest peripheral clonal expansion occurred in 0.1-3.0 mg/kg partial responders.

The trim removed 5 bases at V and 5 bases at J, leaving 14 bases unmatched. The CDR3 is 17 residues long. Looked up from germline, CDR1 is ENHRY and CDR2 is SYGVKD. Clones were read by immunoSEQ multiplex PCR, and TCRdb kept only the in-frame ones, dropping some. The sample consists of about 64,000 clones, roughly 82% of them appearing once. Of note for this clone: No antigen is known for it.

J is TRBJ2-2 and V is TRBV10-3, with 7 positions matching TRBD1. The clonotype originates from an adult with an advanced solid tumor such as melanoma, head and neck, liver or kidney cancer. The sequencing used CD4+ or CD8+ T cells sorted from blood, collected in a trial of the OX40 agonist ivuxolimab. The CDR3, as DNA: TGTGCCATCAGTTATTACCTCGACAGGGTTGTTACCGGGGAGCTGTTTTTT. It codes for CAISYYLDRVVTGELFF.